These 18 T cell receptor beta chains came from one sample sequenced in a study of shared clonotypes between healthy human individuals. Naive CD8 cells were CD45RO-negative, positively selected for CCR7, excluding terminally differentiated effector memory CD45RA+ cells. Produced via immunoSEQ multiplex PCR; TCRdb's table is partial and in-frame only. This sample yields under 2,000,000 clones, of which approximately 94% are seen a single time; around 1.2% belongs to the top ten. Sequencing was performed on naive CD8+ T cells sorted from blood. These receptors all stem from a man younger than 30 in good health.

The rearrangement links TRBV2 to TRBJ1-3; a possible D gene is TRBD1 (5 bases). Trimming took off 10 bases at V and 4 bases at J, with 20 bases between the two ends. Germline values: CDR1 SNHLY, CDR2 FYNNEI. The CDR3 has 15 amino acids. CDR3 residues: CAIRYRTNGGNTIYF. As DNA, the CDR3 is TGTGCCATAAGGTACAGGACGAATGGAGGAAACACCATATATTTT.

This rearrangement joins TRBV7-9 to TRBJ1-1; 8 bases map to TRBD1. V shed 4 bases and J 6 bases; nucleotides not matched to a gene: 13. The CDR3 loop spans 16 amino acids. The germline gives CDR1 SEHNR, CDR2 FQNEAQ (reference sequence). CDR3 protein: CASSSSSGQGPSEAFF. CDR3 DNA: TGTGCCAGCAGCTCTAGTAGCGGACAGGGTCCCTCTGAAGCTTTCTTT.

The rearrangement links TRBV6-5 to TRBJ2-7; 9 nucleotides align to TRBD2. Germline CDR1 reads MNHEY; CDR2 reads SVGAGI. CDR3 length: 15 residues. V shed 2 bases and J 2 bases; nucleotides not matched to a gene: 4. The CDR3 protein is CASSYLASGTYEQYF. The CDR3 nucleotides are TGTGCCAGCAGTTACCTGGCTAGCGGGACCTACGAGCAGTACTTC.

The rearrangement links TRBV7-9 to TRBJ2-7, with 7 bases matching TRBD1. CDR1 and CDR2 from the germline V gene are SEHNR and FQNEAQ (reference sequence). CDR3 size: 15 residues. V dropped 1 base and J dropped 0; count of bases not matched to a gene: 3. The DNA of the CDR3 is TGTGCCAGCAGCTTAGGGGACAGAAACTCCTACGAGCAGTACTTC. As protein: CASSLGDRNSYEQYF.

The CDR3 region is CASSEAGVATNEKLFF. DNA for the CDR3: TGTGCCAGCAGTGAAGCGGGAGTTGCAACTAATGAAAAACTGTTTTTT. The chain recombines TRBV6-1 with TRBJ1-4; no definite D call. This CDR3 contains 16 residues. Between the trimmed V and J ends, which lost 0 bases and 0 bases, there was a span of 8 bases. Per germline, CDR1 MNHNS and CDR2 SASEGT.

This clone showed up just once. This chain uses TRBV1 with TRBJ2-1; the table assigns TRBD2, which was not confirmed against the DNA. TRBV1 is a listed pseudogene. The CDR3 is 19 residues long. The CDR3 loop reads CTSSHPKESGRISYNEQFF. The DNA of the CDR3 is TGCACCAGCAGCCACCCGAAGGAGAGCGGGAGGATCTCCTACAATGAGCAGTTCTTC.

A single count supports this clone. The genes are TRBV9 and TRBJ1-3; D is undetermined. Germline CDR1 and CDR2: SGDLS and YYNGEE. The CDR3 has 15 amino acids. The V end lost 4 bases, the J end lost 4 bases, and 15 bases lay between the germline ends. The CDR3 loop reads CASSPDFTRGNTIYF. CDR3 sequence (DNA): TGTGCCAGCAGCCCAGACTTTACCAGGGGAAACACCATATATTTT.

This chain uses TRBV4-1 with TRBJ2-7; D gene uncertain. Germline-derived CDR1 and CDR2 are MGHRA and YSYEKL. The CDR3 extends over 13 amino acids. V lost 3 bases, J lost 2 bases, and 8 bases lay in between. For the CDR3, the DNA is TGCGCCAGCAGCCAGGACGGTGCCTACGAGCAGTACTTC. Its protein is CASSQDGAYEQYF.

This CDR3 is CASSLAGGYNEQFF. The CDR3 DNA is TGTGCCAGCAGTCTAGCGGGGGGCTACAATGAGCAGTTCTTC. The gene calls are TRBV6-6 and TRBJ2-1, with 11 bases identical to TRBD2. The CDR3 loop spans 14 amino acids. V shed 5 bases and J 3 bases; nucleotides not matched to a gene: 0. Germline V CDR1 and CDR2: MNHNY, SVGAGI (reference sequence).

The chain uses TRBV19 and TRBJ1-1; TRBD1 matches 8 bases. The V and J ends lost 3 bases and 3 bases, in that order; junction bases with no gene match: 18. This CDR3 has 19 amino acids. CDR1 is LNHDA and CDR2 is SQIVND in the germline V gene (reference sequence). The CDR3 DNA reads as TGTGCCAGTAGTATCATGTTATTCTACAGTCAGGGGGCGGACACTGAAGCTTTCTTT. Protein: CASSIMLFYSQGADTEAFF.

About this clone itself: Different DNA sequences within this sample yield the same CDR3. The chain employs TRBV28 and TRBJ2-7; 7 nucleotides line up with TRBD2. CDR1 is MDHEN, CDR2 SYDVKM, per germline. This CDR3 has 14 residues. V dropped 5 bases and J dropped 1; count of bases not matched to a gene: 5. CDR3: CASSLWGGSYEQYF. The CDR3 DNA reads TGTGCCAGCAGTCTTTGGGGGGGATCCTACGAGCAGTACTTC.

A remark on this clone: This sample includes further DNA sequences coding for the same CDR3. The gene calls are TRBV7-9 and TRBJ2-7; 9 bases align to TRBD1. Looked up from germline, CDR1 is SEHNR and CDR2 is FQNEAQ (reference sequence). V gave up 1 base and J gave up 0 bases; unmatched junction bases: 4. CDR3 length equals 16 residues. In DNA, the CDR3 is TGTGCCAGCAGCTTAGTGGGACAGGGACGCTCCTACGAGCAGTACTTC. Protein product: CASSLVGQGRSYEQYF.

In this sample, this clone turned up a few times. Within the sample, other DNA sequences also encode this same CDR3. The V and J genes are TRBV7-9 and TRBJ1-2, with 11 bases identical to TRBD1. Germline values: CDR1 SEHNR, CDR2 FQNEAQ (reference sequence). V shed 1 base and J 2 bases; nucleotides not matched to a gene: 0. This CDR3 contains 15 residues. DNA of the CDR3: TGTGCCAGCAGCTTAGGGACAGGGGGCAACTATGGCTACACCTTC. Amino acids: CASSLGTGGNYGYTF.

The chain combines TRBV9 with TRBJ2-7; tentatively, D is TRBD2 (6 bases). This CDR3 is 14 amino acids long. Germline-derived CDR1 and CDR2 are SGDLS and YYNGEE. V was pared by 0 bases and J by 6 bases, with 13 bases between. CDR3 sequence (DNA): TGTGCCAGCAGCGTAGCTTGGGGGGAAAGCGAGCAGTACTTC. Protein product: CASSVAWGESEQYF.

This chain links TRBV4-3 with TRBJ2-1; perhaps TRBD2 as D (6 bases). CDR1 is LGHNA and CDR2 is YSLEER in the germline V gene. The ends were cut back, 0 bases at V and 6 bases at J, with 12 bases in the middle. The CDR3 contains 15 residues. The CDR3 DNA is TGCGCCAGCAGCCAAGATGGAGGGACCCTCAATGAGCAGTTCTTC. Translated: CASSQDGGTLNEQFF.

The V and J genes are TRBV5-6 and TRBJ2-1; D is undetermined. The CDR3 runs 12 residues. In germline, CDR1 is SGHDT, CDR2 YYEEEE. With 3 bases removed from V and 5 bases from J, the gap between germline ends came to 6 bases. The CDR3 nucleotides are TGTGCCAGCAGCTATCAGGACAATGAGCAGTTCTTC. Translating gives CASSYQDNEQFF. The full variable domain, in which reference TRBV5-6 and TRBJ2-1 provide the parts outside the CDR3, is DAGVTQSPTHLIKTRGQQVTLRCSPKSGHDTVSWYQQALGQGPQFIFQYYEEEERQRGNFPDRFSGHQFPNYSSELNVNALLLGDSALYLCASSYQDNEQFFGPGTRLTVL.

The chain employs TRBV28 and TRBJ2-7, with 7 bases lining up with TRBD2. The V gene's germline CDR1 is MDHEN and CDR2 SYDVKM. This CDR3 is 15 amino acids long. The V segment lost 5 bases and the J segment 4 bases; nucleotides outside the gene matches: 11. CDR3 in DNA: TGTGCCAGCAGTGCCCTAGTCTGGGAGGGATACGAGCAGTACTTC. Amino acids: CASSALVWEGYEQYF.

The J gene is TRBJ2-1, the V gene TRBV4-3; 12 bases agree with TRBD2. This CDR3 has 13 residues. Germline-derived CDR1 and CDR2 are LGHNA and YSLEER. V was clipped by 4 bases and J by 9 bases; unmatched bases: 1. The CDR3 is CASSRGLAGEQFF. As DNA, the CDR3 is TGCGCCAGCAGCCGGGGACTAGCGGGTGAGCAGTTCTTC.